This TCR beta chain emerged from a study of blood T cells in healthy people across ages. Study as a whole: Capture by template switching was about one barcoded beta molecule per two T cells. Study results and caveats: Observed TCR beta diversity showed a strong correlation with the percentage of naive T cells as measured by flow cytometry.

The V end was cut by 3 bases, the J end by 5 bases, with 7 bases between. The CDR3 is 12 amino acids. CDR1 MGHRA and CDR2 YSYEKL come from the germline V gene. Combining a sample-barcoded 5' primer with a J-beta primer mix, a second PCR ran for roughly 7 to 12 cycles. One entry per CDR3 protein results from TCRdb running MiXCR on the 5' RACE reads. The sample has more than 1.4 million distinct CDR3 sequences; about 43% are singletons. This clonotype has a count of ten or more. Its antigen is not known. The extraction recovered at least 5 micrograms of total RNA per sample. Material for sequencing was blood. The receptor was isolated from a woman under 30 in good health. This chain links TRBV4-1 with TRBJ2-5; the D is unclear. For the CDR3, the DNA is TGCGCCAGCAGCCACTCTGGGGAGACCCAGTACTTC. It codes for CASSHSGETQYF.